A single T cell receptor beta chain is shown here with its context. Its antigen is as yet unknown. One junction end does not reproduce the germline sequence, and a read error may be involved. These data originate in a study of cytomegalovirus exposure and HLA in healthy donors. The study's findings and limits: Most CMV-associated TCR beta chains were later found to appear HLA-restricted.

Samples came from healthy bone marrow donors. The germline gives CDR1 SGHTA, CDR2 FQGNSA. The CDR3 extends over 15 amino acids. The primer mix had 60 Vbeta and 13 Jbeta primers. The protocol was immunoSEQ multiplex PCR, while the TCRdb copy is restricted to in-frame clones and leaves out a portion. The repertoire holds approximately 170,000 clones, with around 80% as singletons. The source is a female donor in good health and CMV-seronegative. The chain joins TRBV7-2 to TRBJ2-4; D may be TRBD1 (5 bases). Material for sequencing was PBMCs. The CDR3 reads CASSRDSLAKNSQYF. CDR3 nucleotide sequence: TGTGCCAGCAGCCGAGACAGTTTAGCCAAAAACAGTCAGTACTTC.